The 2 T cell receptor beta chains below all came from one sample that was sequenced in a study of T-cell reconstitution after alpha-beta-depleted transplantation in children. Findings of the study overall: At around two months after transplant, the alpha-beta T cells were reportedly derived from several hundred expanded clones that came from non-depleted graft cells.

Their recognized antigens are unknown. This sample's TCRbeta library carried unique molecular identifier barcodes. TCRdb reprocessed the PCR reads via MiXCR and lists one record per CDR3 protein. The table lists 30,000 or so distinct CDR3 sequences, under 7.5% of them singletons, with 27% in the top ten. This specimen consisted of peripheral blood, obtained 60 days after TCRalphabeta/CD19-depleted stem cell transplant. Source of these receptors: a child under three years old who had a stem cell transplant for acute myeloid leukemia, so the T cells may come from the graft donor.

Many counts were recorded for this clonotype. The V call is TRBV14, the J call TRBJ2-3, with no clear D. V gave up 3 bases and J gave up 2 bases, with 15 bases separating them. Germline V gene lookup returns CDR1 SGHDN and CDR2 FVKESK. This CDR3 comprises 16 residues. This chain's CDR3 is CASSQGINSYTDTQYF. In DNA form, the CDR3 reads TGTGCCAGCAGCCAGGGGATAAACAGTTACACAGATACGCAGTATTTT.

This chain uses TRBV5-1 with TRBJ2-7; no reliable D call. Germline loops: CDR1 SGHRS, CDR2 YFSETQ. The CDR3 length is 14 residues. Trimming cost V 1 base and J 0 bases, with 8 bases left between them. CDR3 residues: CASSLPGDSYEQYF. CDR3 coding DNA: TGCGCCAGCAGCTTGCCAGGCGACTCCTACGAGCAGTACTTC.